The rows below give T cell receptor beta chains drawn from one sample of a study of blood T cell repertoires in COVID-19. Using immunoSEQ multiplex PCR, the repertoire was profiled, and TCRdb retains in-frame clones only, with some absent. Of about 200,000 clones in the sample, about 88% were seen once. The sample consisted of peripheral blood. These receptors were obtained from a man aged 50-59 years with COVID-19, enrolled during active disease. Both conserved end residues are part of each CDR3. The D gene is left open where the match is weak. Size is omitted from some rows. Given values are once, few, many or a class for expanded clones.

>TRBJ2-4|.|TRBV7-9|TRBD1
TGTGCCAGCAGCTTATCCGGGACAGGGGGCAAAAACATTCAGTACTTC
CASSLSGTGGKNIQYF
>TRBJ1-5|.|TRBV5-3|TRBD1
TGTGCCAGAAGCGGTACAGGGGGCGCGGGCAATCAGCCCCAGCATTTT
CARSGTGGAGNQPQHF
>TRBJ2-6|.|TRBV2|.
TGTGCCAGCACTCCCGGGGCCAACGTCCTGACTTTC
CASTPGANVLTF
>TRBJ1-2|once|TRBV5-6|TRBD1
TGTGCCAGCAGCTTGCCCGGGACAGAGTTTCACTATGGCTACACCTTC
CASSLPGTEFHYGYTF
>TRBJ2-3|.|TRBV24-1|TRBD2
TGTGCCACCAGTGACCCGGGACTAGCGGGGGGGCGGGATACGCAGTATTTT
CATSDPGLAGGRDTQYF
>TRBJ2-5|.|TRBV5-1|TRBD2
TGCGCCAGCAGCCCGGGACTAGCGGGGGGGCCGACCCAGTACTTC
CASSPGLAGGPTQYF
>TRBJ1-6|.|TRBV11-2|.
TGTGCCAGCAGCTTCGCGTACGATTCACCCCTCCACTTT
CASSFAYDSPLHF
>TRBJ2-7|.|TRBV10-3|TRBD2
TGTGCCATCACCTCCAGACTAGCGCCAACCTACGAGCAGTACTTC
CAITSRLAPTYEQYF
>TRBJ2-1|.|TRBV2|.
TGTGCCAGCAGTGAACCGGGAGTGTCCTACAATGAGCAGTTCTTC
CASSEPGVSYNEQFF
>TRBJ1-4|.|TRBV27|.
TGTGCCAGCAGTTCCCCTGGACAGACGAATGAAAAACTGTTTTTT
CASSSPGQTNEKLFF
>TRBJ2-2|.|TRBV5-1|TRBD2
TGCGCCAGCAGCCCGCCCCCCCTGACTAGCGGGGGGGCCCGTCCCGGGGAGCTGTTTTTT
CASSPPPLTSGGARPGELFF
>TRBJ2-2|.|TRBV7-2|TRBD2
TGTGCCGACAGGGGCCTAGCGGGGGGGAACACCGGGGAGCTGTTTTTT
CADRGLAGGNTGELFF
>TRBJ1-2|.|TRBV4-2|.
TGTGCCAGCAGCCAAAATCTGCCGGGTGGAGGGATGAACTATGGCTACACCTTC
CASSQNLPGGGMNYGYTF
>TRBJ1-1|once|TRBV9|TRBD1
TGTGCCAGCAGCGTCCGACAGGGCGGATCTGAAGCTTTCTTT
CASSVRQGGSEAFF
>TRBJ2-2|.|TRBV5-1|.
TGCGCCAGCAGCTTGGAGACAGCCACCGGGGAGCTGTTTTTT
CASSLETATGELFF
>TRBJ2-7|once|TRBV5-1|.
TGCGCCAGCAGCGTTGGACAGACGGTCCACGAGCAGTACTTC
CASSVGQTVHEQYF